Presented here are 31 T cell receptor beta chains from one specimen sequenced in a study of cytomegalovirus exposure and HLA in healthy donors. PCR amplification relied on 60 Vbeta primers (plus 13 Jbeta primers). Profiling relied on immunoSEQ multiplex PCR, and the TCRdb table lists in-frame clones only, not all of them. The data contain over 150,000 clones, about three quarters of them singletons. The sample consisted of PBMCs. These receptors were taken from a woman in her thirties in good health and CMV-seronegative.

This clone was detected a few times. The chain uses TRBV15 and TRBJ2-3; TRBD1 agrees at 7 bases. J was trimmed by 2 bases and V by 4 bases; bases with no gene match: 6. The CDR3 loop spans 15 amino acids. Germline V gene lookup returns CDR1 LNHNV and CDR2 YYDKDF (reference sequence). The CDR3 sequence is CATSTQGQATDTQYF. The CDR3 DNA follows: TGTGCCACCAGCACGCAAGGACAGGCCACAGATACGCAGTATTTT.

This chain connects TRBV28 to TRBJ1-1, with D possibly being TRBD1 (6 bases). Germline loops: CDR1 MDHEN, CDR2 SYDVKM. V was clipped by 3 bases and J by 0 bases, with 8 bases between them. This CDR3 comprises 14 residues. The chain's CDR3 is CASSFTGMNTEAFF. CDR3 bases: TGTGCCAGCAGTTTCACAGGGATGAACACTGAAGCTTTCTTT.

A word on this clone: One end of the junction does not line up with germline, which may come from a read error. This chain uses TRBV30 with TRBJ2-1; TRBD2 aligns across 14 bases. CDR3 length: 16 amino acids. Germline V CDR1 and CDR2: GTSNPN, SVGIG (reference sequence). CDR3 nucleotide sequence: TGTGTCTGGAGTTGGGGACTAGCGGGAGAAGACAATGAGCAGTTCTTC. Translated: CVWSWGLAGEDNEQFF. Supplemented by reference TRBV30 and TRBJ2-1, the full variable domain reads SQTIHQWPATLVQPVGSPLSLECTVEGTSNPNLYWYRQAAGRGLQLLFYSVGIGQISSEVPQNLSASRPQDRQFILSSKKLLLSDSGFYLCVWSWGLAGEDNEQFFGPGTRLTVL.

This clone is deemed medium-sized. For the CDR3, the DNA is TGCAGCGTCGAGGTACGCGCCTACGAGCAGTACTTC. Residues: CSVEVRAYEQYF. The chain is built from TRBV29-1 and TRBJ2-7; D remains ambiguous. The length of the CDR3 is 12 residues. V was cut by 6 bases and J by 2 bases, with 11 bases left in between. Germline CDR1 and CDR2: SQVTM and ANQGSEA.

This clone has only a few counts. The chain is built from TRBV27 and TRBJ1-2; a weak D match, TRBD1 (5 bases). There are 15 residues in the CDR3. Germline V gene lookup returns CDR1 MNHEY and CDR2 SMNVEV (reference sequence). The V end lost 5 bases, the J end lost 7 bases, and 20 bases lay between the germline ends. The CDR3 nucleotides read TGTGCCAGCAGTCTGGGGGGGGAAGGGCTCGGTGGCTACACCTTC. Translation: CASSLGGEGLGGYTF.

This chain joins TRBV6-5 and TRBJ2-3, with D possibly being TRBD1 (6 bases). V was shortened by 6 bases and J by 4 bases, with 14 bases between the two germline ends. CDR1 and CDR2 (germline): MNHEY, SVGAGI. The length of the CDR3 is 14 residues. The CDR3 DNA follows: TGTGCCAGCAGAAGAACAGGGATTTCAGATACGCAGTATTTT. Translated: CASRRTGISDTQYF.

The chain uses TRBV10-3 and TRBJ1-2; D unresolved. Germline lookup yields CDR1 ENHRY and CDR2 SYGVKD. This CDR3 comprises 15 residues. The V and J ends lost 0 bases and 5 bases respectively, with 13 bases between them. The CDR3 loop is CAISESTTDMYGYTF. In DNA form, the CDR3 reads TGTGCCATCAGTGAGTCTACAACAGACATGTATGGCTACACCTTC.

This clone was detected a few times. The V gene is TRBV9, the J gene TRBJ1-1; possible D gene TRBD1, 6 bases. Trimming left V 1 base short and J 5 bases short, with 18 bases between. Germline V lookup: CDR1 SGDLS, CDR2 YYNGEE. The CDR3 loop spans 16 amino acids. Here the CDR3 DNA reads TGTGCCAGCAGCGTACAAGAACTAACAGGGAATACTGAAGCTTTCTTT. Translating it yields CASSVQELTGNTEAFF. Looking up the rest from reference TRBV9 and TRBJ1-1 gives the full variable domain: DSGVTQTPKHLITATGQRVTLRCSPRSGDLSVYWYQQSLDQGLQFLIQYYNGEERAKGNILERFSAQQFPDLHSELNLSSLELGDSALYFCASSVQELTGNTEAFFGQGTRLTVV.

The chain recombines TRBV29-1 with TRBJ2-1, with TRBD1 matching over 10 bases. CDR3 size: 13 residues. Germline assignment: CDR1 SQVTM and CDR2 ANQGSEA. The J segment lost 6 bases and the V segment lost 6 bases, leaving 5 bases of the junction unmatched. Written as DNA, the CDR3 is TGCAGCGTACCGGGACAGGGGAGCAATGAGCAGTTCTTC. It encodes CSVPGQGSNEQFF.

This clone was observed a few times. This chain connects TRBV28 to TRBJ1-1; D gene ambiguous. The V and J ends lost 6 bases and 7 bases respectively, with 12 bases between them. This CDR3 spans 12 amino acids. Germline CDR1 is MDHEN and CDR2 is SYDVKM. The DNA of the CDR3 is TGTGCCAGCAGGTTCCCCCGGGGTGAAGCTTTCTTT. This sequence encodes CASRFPRGEAFF.

This clone came up a few times. The chain uses TRBV7-2 and TRBJ2-7; D remains unclear. This CDR3 contains 13 residues. CDR1 is SGHTA and CDR2 is FQGNSA in the germline V gene. Deletions cut 2 bases from V and 3 bases from J, with 8 bases between. The CDR3 nucleotides are TGTGCCAGCAGCTTATACAGTAACTACGAGCAGTACTTC. Its protein product is CASSLYSNYEQYF.

With respect to this clone: The same CDR3 also results from other DNA sequences found in this sample. The chain employs TRBV9 and TRBJ1-1, with D possibly matching TRBD1 (5 bases). V was pared by 8 bases and J by 6 bases, with 17 bases between. Germline lookup yields CDR1 SGDLS and CDR2 YYNGEE. The CDR3 is made up of 13 amino acids. In DNA, the CDR3 is TGTGCCAGTAGCCCTTGGGGCAGTGCTGAAGCTTTCTTT. Protein product: CASSPWGSAEAFF.

The chain carries TRBV11-3 and TRBJ2-2; maybe TRBD1 (5 bases). Germline CDR1 is SGHNT and CDR2 is YENEEA. V was cut by 1 base and J by 7 bases, with 7 bases left in between. The CDR3 extends over 13 amino acids. The CDR3 nucleotides are TGTGCCAGCAGCTTAGGGGGCGGCGGGGAGCTGTTTTTT. Amino acids: CASSLGGGGELFF.

The chain employs TRBV4-3 and TRBJ1-1; TRBD1 might be the D (5 bases). The CDR3 runs to 16 residues. Germline CDR1 is LGHNA and CDR2 is YSLEER. The germline V and J ends were trimmed by 0 bases and 4 bases, with 15 bases remaining between them. The CDR3 reads CASSQDTWGGTTEAFF. The CDR3 DNA follows: TGCGCCAGCAGCCAAGATACTTGGGGGGGGACCACTGAAGCTTTCTTT.

A few counts support this clone. The chain is built from TRBV4-1 and TRBJ1-1; no clear D. From germline, CDR1 is MGHRA and CDR2 YSYEKL. The CDR3 totals 13 residues. Deletions cut 2 bases from V and 1 base from J, with 5 bases between. The CDR3 DNA follows: TGCGCCAGCAGCCAACTAACGAACACTGAAGCTTTCTTT. Translated: CASSQLTNTEAFF.

V usage is TRBV5-1 and J usage is TRBJ1-1; D is ambiguous. The CDR3 is made up of 15 amino acids. The V end was cut by 1 base, the J end by 5 bases, with 15 bases between. Germline V gene sequence: CDR1 SGHRS, CDR2 YFSETQ. The CDR3 region is CASSLSLARRTEAFF. Written as DNA, the CDR3 is TGCGCCAGCAGCTTGAGTTTGGCCCGGAGGACTGAAGCTTTCTTT.

This clone was seen just once. The J gene is TRBJ1-5, the V gene TRBV5-1, with TRBD1 identical over 10 bases. From germline, CDR1 is SGHRS and CDR2 YFSETQ. With V trimmed by 4 bases and J by 2 bases, 6 bases remained unmatched. This CDR3 has 16 residues. CDR3 coding DNA: TGCGCCAGCAGCACGGGGACAGGGGACCGCAATCAGCCCCAGCATTTT. This translates into CASSTGTGDRNQPQHF.

This clone was detected a few times. The rearrangement joins TRBV5-1 to TRBJ2-1, with TRBD2 matching 14 bases. This CDR3 is 22 amino acids long. Germline CDR1 is SGHRS and CDR2 is YFSETQ. With 7 bases clipped from V and 0 bases from J, the junction kept 21 bases outside the gene matches. The CDR3 nucleotides are TGCGCCAGCCGTCCCTGGTATACCGGACTAGCGGGAGGTTCCAGCTCCTACAATGAGCAGTTCTTC. This encodes CASRPWYTGLAGGSSSYNEQFF.

The J gene is TRBJ1-1, the V gene TRBV5-1; perhaps TRBD1 as D (6 bases). CDR3 length: 13 residues. Looked up from germline, CDR1 is SGHRS and CDR2 is YFSETQ. V lost 4 bases to trimming and J lost 10 bases, with 17 bases between them. The CDR3 nucleotides read TGCGCCAGCAGCCCAGGGACACGGAAGGGAGCTTTCTTT. Translated, it gives CASSPGTRKGAFF.

The chain combines TRBV7-9 with TRBJ2-7, with 10 nucleotides matching TRBD1. V shed 3 bases, J shed 5 bases, and the junction held 7 bases outside the gene matches. Germline values: CDR1 SEHNR, CDR2 FQNEAQ (reference sequence). The CDR3 runs to 15 residues. CDR3 bases: TGTGCCAGCAGCTTCGACAGGGGGCGCGAAAACGAGCAGTACTTC. It translates to CASSFDRGRENEQYF.

This clone was counted a few times. The gene calls are TRBV2 and TRBJ2-1; a possible D gene is TRBD2 (6 bases). Germline CDR1 SNHLY, CDR2 FYNNEI. V lost 4 bases to trimming and J lost 6 bases, with 13 bases between them. This CDR3 has 14 residues. CDR3 coding DNA: TGTGCCAGCAGTGGACTAGTTGGTCCCAATGAGCAGTTCTTC. Protein sequence: CASSGLVGPNEQFF. The full variable domain, rest sourced from reference TRBV2 and TRBJ2-1, is EPEVTQTPSHQVTQMGQEVILRCVPISNHLYFYWYRQILGQKVEFLVSFYNNEISEKSEIFDDQFSVERPDGSNFTLKIRSTKLEDSAMYFCASSGLVGPNEQFFGPGTRLTVL.

V is TRBV28 and J is TRBJ2-1; 9 positions match TRBD2. J lost 9 bases, V lost 5 bases, and 11 bases had no gene match. The CDR3 loop spans 15 amino acids. CDR1 is MDHEN, CDR2 SYDVKM, per germline. In nucleotides, the CDR3 is TGTGCCAGCAGTCTACACGCGGGAGGGCCTGGTGAGCAGTTCTTC. It yields the protein CASSLHAGGPGEQFF.

This chain joins TRBV14 and TRBJ1-1; D is undetermined. V lost 1 base to trimming and J lost 4 bases, with 13 bases between them. Germline CDR1 reads SGHDN; CDR2 reads FVKESK. The CDR3 loop spans 15 amino acids. CDR3 protein: CASSQAGSGGTEAFF. CDR3 coding DNA: TGTGCCAGCAGCCAAGCGGGGAGCGGAGGCACTGAAGCTTTCTTT.

The rearrangement links TRBV10-3 to TRBJ1-2; D perhaps matches TRBD1 (6 bases). Between the trimmed V and J ends, which lost 9 bases and 2 bases, there was a span of 16 bases. CDR3 length: 14 residues. Germline CDR1 is ENHRY and CDR2 is SYGVKD. As DNA, the CDR3 is TGTGCCATTCAAGCGGACAGCCTAAACTATGGCTACACCTTC. It specifies CAIQADSLNYGYTF.

The chain links TRBV29-1 to TRBJ1-1; 7 bases line up with TRBD1. Trimming took 8 bases from V and 1 from J; bases not matched to a gene: 4. The CDR3 extends over 12 amino acids. Germline CDR1 and CDR2: SQVTM and ANQGSEA. The CDR3 nucleotides read TGCAGCTCCCGGACAGGGAACACTGAAGCTTTCTTT. This gives the protein CSSRTGNTEAFF.

The rearrangement uses TRBV6-1 and TRBJ2-5; unclear D gene. The closer fit of TRBJ2-7 to the DNA end suggests the J call may be wrong. The CDR3 is made up of 13 amino acids. Germline V gene lookup returns CDR1 MNHNS and CDR2 SASEGT. CDR3 region: CASSDTTSYEQYF. For the CDR3, the DNA is TGTGCCAGCAGCGACACGACCTCCTACGAGCAGTACTTC.

This clone occurred a few times. J is TRBJ2-1 and V is TRBV4-3; the D gene is possibly TRBD2 (6 bases). Trimming took 3 bases from V and 5 from J, leaving 11 bases between them. In germline, CDR1 is LGHNA, CDR2 YSLEER. This CDR3 is 14 amino acids long. The CDR3 sequence: CASSQAGLNNEQFF. CDR3 coding DNA: TGCGCCAGCAGCCAGGCGGGACTGAACAATGAGCAGTTCTTC.

V usage is TRBV4-1 and J usage is TRBJ2-1; 11 positions match TRBD2. The CDR3 is made up of 17 amino acids. Germline CDR1 reads MGHRA; CDR2 reads YSYEKL. V was clipped by 4 bases and J by 3 bases; unmatched bases: 8. The CDR3 bases are TGCGCCAGCAGCCGCGGACTAGCGGGCCCGATCTACAATGAGCAGTTCTTC. Protein: CASSRGLAGPIYNEQFF.

This chain links TRBV7-6 with TRBJ1-1, with TRBD1 matching over 7 bases. The CDR3 sequence is 14 residues long. The germline V gene has CDR1 SGHVS and CDR2 FNYEAQ. Losses at the gene ends were 4 bases for V and 1 base for J; bases not matched to a gene: 3. The CDR3 coding sequence is TGTGCCAGCAGCTCCGGGACAGCGAACACTGAAGCTTTCTTT. It is translated as CASSSGTANTEAFF.

V is TRBV19 and J is TRBJ1-3, with D perhaps matching TRBD1 (6 bases). CDR1 and CDR2 from the germline V gene are LNHDA and SQIVND (reference sequence). Trimming left V 4 bases short and J 2 bases short, with 12 bases between. The CDR3 contains 15 residues. CDR3 DNA: TGTGCCAGTAGTACGACAGGCCTAACTGGAAACACCATATATTTT. This sequence encodes CASSTTGLTGNTIYF.

The rearrangement joins TRBV27 to TRBJ2-1, with 7 bases matching TRBD2. Germline loops: CDR1 MNHEY, CDR2 SMNVEV (reference sequence). The CDR3 totals 13 residues. The trim removed 4 bases at V and 6 bases at J, leaving 3 bases unmatched. The CDR3 coding sequence is TGTGCCAGCAGTTGGGACTACCTCAATGAGCAGTTCTTC. Amino acid sequence: CASSWDYLNEQFF.